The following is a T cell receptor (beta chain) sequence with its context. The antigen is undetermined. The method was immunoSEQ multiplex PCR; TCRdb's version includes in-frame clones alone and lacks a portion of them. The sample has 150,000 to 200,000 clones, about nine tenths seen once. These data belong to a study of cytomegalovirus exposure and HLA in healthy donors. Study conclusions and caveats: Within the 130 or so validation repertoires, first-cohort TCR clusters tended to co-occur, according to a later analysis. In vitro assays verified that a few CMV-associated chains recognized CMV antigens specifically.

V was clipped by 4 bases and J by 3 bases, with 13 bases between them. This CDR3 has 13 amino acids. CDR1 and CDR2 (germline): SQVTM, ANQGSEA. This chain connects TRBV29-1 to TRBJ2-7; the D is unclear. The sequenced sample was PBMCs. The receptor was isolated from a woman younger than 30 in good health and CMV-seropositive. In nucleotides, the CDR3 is TGCAGCGTTGGGGCAGGCATCGACTACGAGCAGTACTTC. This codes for CSVGAGIDYEQYF.